This is a list of T cell receptor beta chains from one sample in a study of OX40 agonist ivuxolimab in advanced cancers. The protocol was immunoSEQ multiplex PCR, while the TCRdb copy is restricted to in-frame clones and leaves out a portion. Here the sample spans about 13,000 clones, about three quarters being singletons. The sample here was CD4+ or CD8+ T cells sorted from blood, taken in a trial of the OX40 agonist ivuxolimab. The source is an adult with an advanced solid tumor such as melanoma, head and neck, liver or kidney cancer. The CDR3 runs from the conserved cysteine through the conserved F or W. Fields, in order: J gene, V gene, CDR3 length, CDR3 protein.

J gene: TRBJ2-1; V gene: TRBV6-5; CDR3 length: 15; CDR3 protein: CASSARQGVYNEQFF
J gene: TRBJ1-2; V gene: TRBV10-3; CDR3 length: 12; CDR3 protein: CAITTGSYGYTF
J gene: TRBJ2-1; V gene: TRBV19; CDR3 length: 13; CDR3 protein: CASSMGRYNEQFF
J gene: TRBJ2-2; V gene: TRBV6-4; CDR3 length: 15; CDR3 protein: CVRGPIPLYTGELFF
J gene: TRBJ2-2; V gene: TRBV9; CDR3 length: 16; CDR3 protein: CASSAWGQGAPGELFF
J gene: TRBJ1-5; V gene: TRBV28; CDR3 length: 18; CDR3 protein: CASSFRLENLGSNQPQHF
J gene: TRBJ1-1; V gene: TRBV7-9; CDR3 length: 12; CDR3 protein: CASSTGGTEAFF
J gene: TRBJ1-1; V gene: TRBV6-5; CDR3 length: 13; CDR3 protein: CASSEWPNTEAFF
J gene: TRBJ2-5; V gene: TRBV7-9; CDR3 length: 16; CDR3 protein: CASSQDLVTVQETQYF
J gene: TRBJ2-7; V gene: TRBV15; CDR3 length: 13; CDR3 protein: CATSSGQNYEQYF
J gene: TRBJ1-2; V gene: TRBV11-3; CDR3 length: 12; CDR3 protein: CASGDQGYGYTF
J gene: TRBJ2-7; V gene: TRBV25-1; CDR3 length: 16; CDR3 protein: CASSERTDSEAYEQYF
J gene: TRBJ2-1; V gene: TRBV27; CDR3 length: 15; CDR3 protein: CASNLRGANYNEQFF
J gene: TRBJ2-1; V gene: TRBV11-3; CDR3 length: 12; CDR3 protein: CASSHDRGEQFF
J gene: TRBJ2-7; V gene: TRBV28; CDR3 length: 15; CDR3 protein: CASSLVLAGVYEQYF
J gene: TRBJ2-3; V gene: TRBV11-2; CDR3 length: 15; CDR3 protein: CASSLTSALTDTQYF
J gene: TRBJ1-2; V gene: TRBV14; CDR3 length: 16; CDR3 protein: CASSQDSQGLLRGYTF
J gene: .; V gene: TRBV4-1; CDR3 length: 13; CDR3 protein: CASSHGSDYEQYF